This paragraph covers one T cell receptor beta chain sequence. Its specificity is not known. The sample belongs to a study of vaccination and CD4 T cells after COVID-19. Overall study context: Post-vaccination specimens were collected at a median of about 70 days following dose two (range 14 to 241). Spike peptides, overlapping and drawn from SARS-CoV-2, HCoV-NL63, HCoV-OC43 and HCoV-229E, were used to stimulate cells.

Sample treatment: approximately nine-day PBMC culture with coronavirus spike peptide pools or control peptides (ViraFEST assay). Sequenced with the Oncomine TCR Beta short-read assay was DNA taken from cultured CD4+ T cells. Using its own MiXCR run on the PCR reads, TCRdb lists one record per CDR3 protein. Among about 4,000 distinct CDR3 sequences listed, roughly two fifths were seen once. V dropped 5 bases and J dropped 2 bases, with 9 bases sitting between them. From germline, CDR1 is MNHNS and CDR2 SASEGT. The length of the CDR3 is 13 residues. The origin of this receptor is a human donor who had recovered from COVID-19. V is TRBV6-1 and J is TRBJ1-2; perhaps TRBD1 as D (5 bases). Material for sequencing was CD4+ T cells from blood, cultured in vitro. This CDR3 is CASSRRQNYGYTF. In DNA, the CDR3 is TGTGCCAGCAGTCGCCGACAGAACTATGGCTACACCTTC.